These T cell receptor beta chains were read from a single sample in a study of CD8+ T cells in alopecia areata. TCRdb keeps only in-frame clones here, not all; method: immunoSEQ multiplex PCR. The sample has hundreds of thousands of clones, 67% seen once. The source material was CD4+ T cells sorted from blood, sampled at week 0. The receptors derive from a human donor with alopecia areata. Each CDR3 is given with its conserved first and last residue. Each record gives: clone size, CDR3 length, D gene, J gene, V gene, CDR3 protein, CDR3 DNA. A D gene is named only where the DNA matches it firmly. The listing skips clone size in some rows; elsewhere it reads once, few, many or a size class.

- 15 TRBD2 TRBJ2-7 TRBV2 CASRGGTSGPYEQYF TGTGCCAGCAGGGGGGGAACTAGCGGACCCTACGAGCAGTACTTC
- 14 - TRBJ2-5 TRBV29-1 CSVAGQTGQETQYF TGCAGCGTGGCGGGACAGACAGGGCAAGAGACCCAGTACTTC
- 12 - TRBJ2-5 TRBV27 CASSHDKETQYF TGTGCCAGCAGTCACGATAAAGAGACCCAGTACTTC
- 15 - TRBJ2-3 TRBV4-3 CASSQDHRWTDTQYF TGCGCCAGCAGCCAAGATCATCGCTGGACAGATACGCAGTATTTT
- 15 - TRBJ1-2 TRBV2 CASSEGGRYNYGYTF TGTGCCAGCAGTGAAGGGGGGAGGTATAACTATGGCTACACCTTC
once 13 TRBD2 TRBJ2-3 TRBV7-3 CASSRGGTDTQYF TGTGCCAGCAGCCGGGGGGGCACAGATACGCAGTATTTT
- 13 - TRBJ1-6 TRBV9 CASSAKWDSPLHF TGTGCCAGCAGCGCGAAGTGGGATTCACCCCTCCACTTT
few 15 TRBD1 TRBJ2-2 TRBV6-5 CASSQRQGQTGELFF TGTGCCAGCAGCCAGAGACAGGGGCAAACCGGGGAGCTGTTTTTT
- 14 - TRBJ2-7 TRBV29-1 CSVEVRTGPYEQYF TGCAGCGTTGAAGTGCGGACTGGGCCCTACGAGCAGTACTTC
once 12 - TRBJ1-1 TRBV7-2 CASTSPGVEAFF TGTGCCAGCACTTCTCCAGGGGTTGAAGCTTTCTTT
- 10 - TRBJ1-2 TRBV30 CAWRRGGYTF TGTGCCTGGAGAAGAGGAGGCTACACCTTC
- 13 - TRBJ2-5 TRBV27 CASSRVGTETQYF TGTGCCAGCAGCCGTGTGGGGACGGAGACCCAGTACTTC
- 18 - TRBJ2-6 TRBV7-9 CASSSRRGGVSGANVLTF TGTGCCAGCAGCTCCAGACGAGGGGGAGTCTCTGGGGCCAACGTCCTGACTTTC
once 16 - TRBJ2-2 TRBV30 CAWSPPGAANTGELFF TGTGCCTGGAGTCCTCCGGGGGCTGCGAACACCGGGGAGCTGTTTTTT
- 14 - TRBJ2-5 TRBV30 CAWSVGRAGETQYF TGTGCCTGGAGTGTTGGCAGGGCGGGTGAGACCCAGTACTTC
- 11 - TRBJ2-7 TRBV14 CASSHAYEQYF TGTGCCAGCAGCCACGCCTACGAGCAGTACTTC
- 12 - TRBJ2-3 TRBV5-4 CASSSAGDTQYF TGTGCCAGCAGCTCGGCCGGGGATACGCAGTATTTT
- 14 TRBD1 TRBJ1-2 TRBV30 CAWRGQGVSYGYTF TGTGCCTGGAGGGGACAGGGCGTCAGCTATGGCTACACCTTC
- 13 - TRBJ2-5 TRBV10-3 CAIRREPQETQYF TGTGCCATCAGGCGAGAGCCTCAAGAGACCCAGTACTTC
- 11 - TRBJ1-1 TRBV10-2 CASGENTEAFF TGCGCCAGCGGGGAGAACACTGAAGCTTTCTTT
- 12 - TRBJ2-7 TRBV6-6 CASSLLGYEQYF TGTGCCAGCAGTTTGTTAGGCTACGAGCAGTACTTC
- 15 - TRBJ2-5 TRBV5-1 CASSLRVGSGETQYF TGCGCCAGCAGCCTTCGCGTAGGATCAGGAGAGACCCAGTACTTC
- 15 TRBD1 TRBJ1-6 TRBV7-9 CASRPSGQGNSPLHF TGTGCCAGCAGGCCATCGGGACAGGGGAATTCACCCCTCCACTTT
few 15 - TRBJ1-2 TRBV30 CAWSAQRTRFYGYTF TGTGCCTGGAGTGCCCAGAGGACACGATTCTATGGCTACACCTTC
- 14 - TRBJ1-5 TRBV7-9 CASSSGHFNQPQHF TGTGCCAGCAGCTCCGGACACTTCAATCAGCCCCAGCATTTT
few 16 TRBD1 TRBJ2-6 TRBV27 CASSRTGGSEANVLTF TGTGCCAGCAGCCGGACAGGGGGATCTGAAGCCAACGTCCTGACTTTC
- 14 TRBD1 TRBJ2-5 TRBV29-1 CSGQGGLGRETQYF TGCAGCGGACAGGGTGGGCTAGGGAGAGAGACCCAGTACTTC
- 16 - TRBJ2-5 TRBV5-1 CASSTGERVLGETQYF TGCGCCAGCAGCACCGGCGAGCGAGTTCTGGGCGAGACCCAGTACTTC
- 13 TRBD1 TRBJ1-2 TRBV5-1 CASSTTGDYGYTF TGCGCCAGCAGCACGACAGGGGACTATGGCTACACCTTC
- 15 - TRBJ1-2 TRBV9 CASSVDGGRDYGYTF TGTGCCAGCAGCGTAGATGGGGGGCGCGACTATGGCTACACCTTC
- 13 - TRBJ2-5 TRBV27 CASSSNGVRTQYF TGTGCCAGCAGTTCTAACGGGGTCAGGACCCAGTACTTC
- 13 - TRBJ1-5 TRBV29-1 CHFGAGEAQPQHF TGCCATTTTGGAGCGGGGGAGGCCCAGCCCCAGCATTTT
- 16 - TRBJ2-6 TRBV18 CASSPSRSSGANVLTF TGTGCCAGCTCACCAAGCCGGAGCTCTGGGGCCAACGTCCTGACTTTC
few 17 - TRBJ2-5 TRBV5-1 CASRQNGGGSALETQYF TGCGCCAGCAGACAGAATGGTGGAGGATCGGCTCTAGAGACCCAGTACTTC
- 15 - TRBJ1-1 TRBV18 CASSPRVEGWDEAFF TGTGCCAGCTCACCACGGGTCGAAGGTTGGGATGAAGCTTTCTTT
- 18 - TRBJ1-4 TRBV5-1 CASGPWPNAEEGNEKLFF TGCGCCAGCGGACCTTGGCCGAACGCCGAGGAGGGGAATGAAAAACTGTTTTTT
- 11 - TRBJ2-7 TRBV29-1 CSVETVDEQYF TGCAGCGTGGAAACAGTCGACGAGCAGTACTTC
- 15 TRBD1 TRBJ2-5 TRBV7-9 CASTPNQGAGETQYF TGTGCCAGCACCCCGAACCAGGGGGCAGGCGAGACCCAGTACTTC
- 13 - TRBJ2-7 TRBV6-5 CASNLGPSYEQYF TGTGCCAGCAATTTGGGCCCTTCCTACGAGCAGTACTTC
few 13 - TRBJ2-5 TRBV11-2 CASREQGRETQYF TGTGCCAGCAGAGAACAGGGACGCGAGACCCAGTACTTC
- 12 TRBD1 TRBJ1-1 TRBV29-1 CSVAWGQFEAFF TGCAGCGTCGCCTGGGGACAGTTTGAAGCTTTCTTT
few 15 TRBD2 TRBJ2-7 TRBV10-2 CASSEMGAGGYEQYF TGCGCCAGCAGTGAGATGGGGGCGGGGGGCTACGAGCAGTACTTC
- 15 TRBD2 TRBJ2-4 TRBV6-5 CASSYARLAGNIQYF TGTGCCAGCAGTTATGCAAGACTAGCCGGAAACATTCAGTACTTC
few 15 TRBD1 TRBJ2-1 TRBV10-3 CAISGPGQREYEQFF TGTGCCATCAGTGGGCCGGGACAGAGAGAGTATGAGCAGTTCTTC
- 13 - TRBJ2-6 TRBV15 CATSISGANVLTF TGTGCCACCAGCATATCTGGGGCCAACGTCCTGACTTTC
few 13 - TRBJ1-6 TRBV10-3 CAISVGAGSPLHF TGTGCCATCAGTGTGGGGGCGGGTTCACCCCTCCACTTT
- 16 TRBD2 TRBJ2-3 TRBV4-1 CASSLSRGRGTDTQYF TGCGCCAGCAGCCTTTCCCGAGGGAGGGGCACAGATACGCAGTATTTT
- 14 - TRBJ2-7 TRBV18 CASSPNDGMGEQYF TGTGCCAGCTCACCAAATGACGGAATGGGGGAGCAGTACTTC
- 19 - TRBJ1-5 TRBV30 CAWSVRRGTHQYSNQPQHF TGTGCCTGGAGTGTACGACGGGGGACGCATCAGTATAGCAATCAGCCCCAGCATTTT